This TCR beta chain came from a study of tumor-infiltrating lymphocytes in primary liver carcinoma. Extraction of RNA together with DNA used about 17-30 mg of unsorted bulk tissue. Those patients suffered from chronic HBV infection and were treatment-naive. Tumor samples uniformly had over 85% viable tumor cells. This clonotype showed up just a few times. Its specificity is not known. Per the germline V gene, CDR1 is MNHNS and CDR2 is SASEGT. V lost 4 bases and J lost 7, with 20 bases in between. This CDR3 region has 15 residues. Notes on the study in general: The study found a significantly higher top-250-clone fraction in tumors than in blood (p = 0.039).

A constant-region primer primed TCR beta cDNA synthesis from 400 to 600 ng of total RNA. Libraries of TCR beta came from three nested multiplex PCR rounds with slightly modified ARM-PCR. The two initial PCR rounds, approximately 10 cycles each, used TRBV1-TRBV30 forward and C-beta reverse primers. TCRdb reprocessed the multiplex PCR reads with MiXCR, giving one entry per CDR3 protein. Among around 29,000 distinct CDR3 sequences listed, roughly 78% were seen once. The sequence came from a woman under 40 with primary liver carcinoma and hepatitis B virus infection. The chain couples TRBV6-1 to TRBJ2-7, with D tentatively TRBD1 or TRBD2 (5 bases each). The material sequenced was liver tumor tissue from sampling region 3. This sample's subset: tumor region T3, left-lateral pole. The CDR3 bases are TGTGCCAGCAGTGGGAGTCTGGGGGTAGGAAGGGAGCAGTACTTC. It translates to CASSGSLGVGREQYF.